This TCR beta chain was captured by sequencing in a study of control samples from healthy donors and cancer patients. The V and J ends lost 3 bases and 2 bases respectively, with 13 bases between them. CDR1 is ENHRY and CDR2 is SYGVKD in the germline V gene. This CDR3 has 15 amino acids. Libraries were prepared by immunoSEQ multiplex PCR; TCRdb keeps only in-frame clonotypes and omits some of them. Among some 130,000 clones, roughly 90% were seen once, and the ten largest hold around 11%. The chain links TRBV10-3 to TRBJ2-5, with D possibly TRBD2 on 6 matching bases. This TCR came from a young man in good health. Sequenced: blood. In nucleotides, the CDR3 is TGTGCCATCAGTGACGGGGGACCTGGGCAAGAGACCCAGTACTTC. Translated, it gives CAISDGGPGQETQYF.